The present TCR beta chain was sequenced within a study of blood T cell repertoires in COVID-19. Study information: Acute-phase and convalescent COVID-19 samples originated in the United States, Italy and Spain.

The method was immunoSEQ multiplex PCR; TCRdb's version includes in-frame clones alone and lacks a portion of them. The sample includes more than 200,000 clones, around 90% of them seen just once. CDR3 length: 15 residues. This TCR was sampled from a woman in her sixties or seventies with COVID-19, enrolled during active disease. Material: peripheral blood. The chain links TRBV21-1 to TRBJ2-5; TRBD2 reflects the table's D call only, with no check against the DNA. TRBV21-1 is annotated as a pseudogene. Here the CDR3 reads CASSYNGGGSETQYF. The DNA of the CDR3 is TGTGCCAGCAGCTACAATGGAGGAGGGTCCGAGACCCAGTACTTC.